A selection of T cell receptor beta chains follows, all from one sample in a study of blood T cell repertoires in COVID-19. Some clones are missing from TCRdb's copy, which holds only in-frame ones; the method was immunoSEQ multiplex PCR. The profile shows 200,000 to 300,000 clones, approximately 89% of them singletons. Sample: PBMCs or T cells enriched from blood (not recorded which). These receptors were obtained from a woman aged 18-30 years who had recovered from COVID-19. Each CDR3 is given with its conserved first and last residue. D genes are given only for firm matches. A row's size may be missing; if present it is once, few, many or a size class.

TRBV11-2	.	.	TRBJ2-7	TGTGCCAGCAGCTTAGTTGGGGGGACGAGGGTCTACGAGCAGTACTTC	CASSLVGGTRVYEQYF
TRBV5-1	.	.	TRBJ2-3	TGCGCCAGCAGTTCCGATGGGGGGAGCACAGATACGCAGTATTTT	CASSSDGGSTDTQYF
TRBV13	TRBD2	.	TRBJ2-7	TGTGCCAGCAGCTATCATAGGACTAGCGGGAGTTACGAGCAGTACTTC	CASSYHRTSGSYEQYF
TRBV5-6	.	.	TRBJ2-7	TGTGCCAGCAGCTTGTATAGCGGAGAGGGTTTTGGGGAGCAGTACTTC	CASSLYSGEGFGEQYF
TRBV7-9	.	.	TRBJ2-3	TGTGCCAGCAGCTTAGACAGGGGCACAGATACGCAGTATTTT	CASSLDRGTDTQYF
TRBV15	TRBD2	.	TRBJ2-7	TGTGCCACGAGGACTAGCGGGGAGGTGGGGGAGCAGTACTTC	CATRTSGEVGEQYF
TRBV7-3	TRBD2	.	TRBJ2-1	TGTGCCAGCAGCCCGGGCGGACTAGCGGGGAACAATGAGCAGTTCTTC	CASSPGGLAGNNEQFF
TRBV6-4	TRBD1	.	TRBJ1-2	TGTGCCAGCAGTGAGGGACAGGGGGCCGGTCCGTACTATGGCTACACCTTC	CASSEGQGAGPYYGYTF
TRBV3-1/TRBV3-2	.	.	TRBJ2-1	TGTGCCAGCAGCCAGGGCAACTACAATGAGCAGTTCTTC	CASSQGNYNEQFF
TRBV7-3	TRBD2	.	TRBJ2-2	TGTGCCAGCAGCTTGGGACTAGCGGGAGCTAACGGGGAGCTGTTTTTT	CASSLGLAGANGELFF
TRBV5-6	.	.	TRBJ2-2	TGTGCCAGCAGCTCCGGCCGGCAGGGATTCGCCACCACCGGGGAGCTGTTTTTT	CASSSGRQGFATTGELFF
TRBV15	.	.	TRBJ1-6	TGTGCCACCAGCAGAGAGGGGCGGGGGACACGATATAATTCACCCCTCCACTTT	CATSREGRGTRYNSPLHF
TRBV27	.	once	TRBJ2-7	TGTGCCAGCAGTCAAACTAGTCTCTCCGAGCAGTACTTC	CASSQTSLSEQYF
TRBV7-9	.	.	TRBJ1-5	TGTGCCAGCAGCTCCTCAGGCCGAGACAGCAATCAGCCCCAGCATTTT	CASSSSGRDSNQPQHF
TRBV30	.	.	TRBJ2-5	TGTGCCTGGAGTGCCAACCAAGAGACCCAGTACTTC	CAWSANQETQYF
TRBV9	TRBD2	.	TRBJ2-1	TGTGCCAGCAGCGTAGGGACTAGCGGGAGGTATGAGCAGTTCTTC	CASSVGTSGRYEQFF
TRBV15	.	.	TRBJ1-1	TGTGCCACCAGCATTTGGAGTAGACGGGGCACTGAAGCTTTCTTT	CATSIWSRRGTEAFF
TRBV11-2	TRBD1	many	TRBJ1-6	TGTGCCAGCAGCTTAGCGCACAGGGGGCGCTTAGCACCCCTCCACTTT	CASSLAHRGRLAPLHF
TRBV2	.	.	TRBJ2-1	TGTGCCAGCAGGCGACAGGACCCTGCCTACAATGAGCAGTTCTTC	CASRRQDPAYNEQFF
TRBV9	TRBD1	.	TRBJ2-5	TGTGCCAGCAGCGTAGGACAGGGGTCGGCCCAGTACTTC	CASSVGQGSAQYF
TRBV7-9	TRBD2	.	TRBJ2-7	TGTGCCAGCGGCTTACTAGCGGGAGGTGCCTACGAGCAGTACTTC	CASGLLAGGAYEQYF
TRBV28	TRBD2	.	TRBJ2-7	TGTGCCAGCAGTTCGGGACTAGCGGGGGGAGCCTACGAGCAGTACTTC	CASSSGLAGGAYEQYF
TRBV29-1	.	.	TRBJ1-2	TGCAGCGTAAGTTTCGCAGGGATCTTCTATGGCTACACCTTC	CSVSFAGIFYGYTF
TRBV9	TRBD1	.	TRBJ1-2	TGTGCCAGCAGCGTATGGGACAGAGCTTTCTATGGCTACACCTTC	CASSVWDRAFYGYTF
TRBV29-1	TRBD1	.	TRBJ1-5	TGCAGCGTGGGACAGGGTTTCAATCAGCCCCAGCATTTT	CSVGQGFNQPQHF
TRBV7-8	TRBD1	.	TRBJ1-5	TGTGCCAGCAGCTCCGGACAGGGGAGCAATCAGCCCCAGCATTTT	CASSSGQGSNQPQHF
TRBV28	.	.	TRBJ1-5	TGTGCCAGCAGTTCCGCGCTAATACAGCCCCAGCATTTT	CASSSALIQPQHF
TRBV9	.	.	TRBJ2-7	TGTGCCAGCAGCGTTTCTGGGCGGGCCCAGGGGTCCGAGCAGTACTTC	CASSVSGRAQGSEQYF
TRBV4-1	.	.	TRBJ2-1	TGCGCCAGCAGCCAATTAGGACTACCATCCATCGGTGAGCAGTTCTTC	CASSQLGLPSIGEQFF
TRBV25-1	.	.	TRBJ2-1	TGTGCCAGCAGTGATAGGGGTCAATCAGGGGAGCAGTTCTTC	CASSDRGQSGEQFF
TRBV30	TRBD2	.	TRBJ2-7	TGTGCCTGGAGTGTAGGCCTAGCGGGAGACGAGCAGTACTTC	CAWSVGLAGDEQYF
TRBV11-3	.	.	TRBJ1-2	TGTGCCAGCAGCCCCCGGGGTCCCGGCTACACCTTC	CASSPRGPGYTF
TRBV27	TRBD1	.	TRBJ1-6	TGTGCCAGCAAGACAGGGGAGACTGATAATTCACCCCTCCACTTT	CASKTGETDNSPLHF
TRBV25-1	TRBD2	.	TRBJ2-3	TGTGCCAGCAGTGATGTAAGCGGGGGGACCACAGATACGCAGTATTTT	CASSDVSGGTTDTQYF
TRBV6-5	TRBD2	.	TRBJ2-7	TGTGCCAGCACTGTAACACTAGCGGAGGGGGACGAGCAGTACTTC	CASTVTLAEGDEQYF
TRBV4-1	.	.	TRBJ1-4	TGCGCCAGCAGCCAAGAAGGGGGTAGTGGCGAAAAACTGTTTTTT	CASSQEGGSGEKLFF
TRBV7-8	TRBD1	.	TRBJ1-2	TGTGCCAGCAGCCTAGGAGGACAGGGGGTCTATGGCTACACCTTC	CASSLGGQGVYGYTF
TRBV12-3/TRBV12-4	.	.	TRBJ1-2	TGTGCCAGCAGTTTAGGGGCCGGCTACACCTTC	CASSLGAGYTF
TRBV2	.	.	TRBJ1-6	TGTGCCAGCAGTGACGTGACACACAATTCACCCCTCCACTTT	CASSDVTHNSPLHF
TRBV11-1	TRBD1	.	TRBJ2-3	TGTGCCAGCAGGTTACAGGGGGTTCGCACAGATACGCAGTATTTT	CASRLQGVRTDTQYF
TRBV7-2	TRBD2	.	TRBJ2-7	TGTGCCAGCAGCTTAAAGTACGCGGGAGGGAGCTCCTACGAGCAGTACTTC	CASSLKYAGGSSYEQYF
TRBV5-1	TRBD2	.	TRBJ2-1	TGCGCCAGCAGCTCCACTAGCGGGTCCGACAATGAGCAGTTCTTC	CASSSTSGSDNEQFF
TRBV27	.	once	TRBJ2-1	TGTGCCAGCAGTCAAGGGGGACTATTCTACAATGAGCAGTTCTTC	CASSQGGLFYNEQFF
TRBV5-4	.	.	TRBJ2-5	TGTGCCAGCAGCCGCCGATCGGTACAAGAGACCCAGTACTTC	CASSRRSVQETQYF
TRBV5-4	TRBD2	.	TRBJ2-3	TGTGCCAGCAGCTTTTATCTAGCGGGGGGGAGCACAGATACGCAGTATTTT	CASSFYLAGGSTDTQYF
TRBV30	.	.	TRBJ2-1	TGTGCCTGGAGTGTGGCTAGCTTGGGTGAGCAGTTCTTC	CAWSVASLGEQFF
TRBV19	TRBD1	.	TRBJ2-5	TGTGCCAGTAAGGCGGGACAGGGGGCAGGGGAGACCCAGTACTTC	CASKAGQGAGETQYF
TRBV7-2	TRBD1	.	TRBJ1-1	TGTGCCAGCAGCTTAGGGAGGGGCAGGGGGCTGAGCACTGAAGCTTTCTTT	CASSLGRGRGLSTEAFF
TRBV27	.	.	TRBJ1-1	TGTGCCAGCAGTTTAAGTTTTGGGGAGGTGGACACTGAAGCTTTCTTT	CASSLSFGEVDTEAFF
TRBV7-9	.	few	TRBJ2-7	TGTGCCAGCAGCCCCCCTGCCGGGACAAACTCCTACGAGCAGTACTTC	CASSPPAGTNSYEQYF
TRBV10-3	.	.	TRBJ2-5	TGTGCCATCAGTGAGTCCGGAGGGACCCAGTACTTC	CAISESGGTQYF
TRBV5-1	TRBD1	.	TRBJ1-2	TGCGCCAGCAGCTTGGGGACAGGGACCCTCTATGGCTACACCTTC	CASSLGTGTLYGYTF
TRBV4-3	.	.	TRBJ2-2	TGCGCCAGCAGCCAAGTTTCGGGTTACACCGGGGAGCTGTTTTTT	CASSQVSGYTGELFF
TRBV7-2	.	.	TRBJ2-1	TGTGCCAGCAGCTTAGTTTCTAGCAGGAATGAGCAGTTCTTC	CASSLVSSRNEQFF
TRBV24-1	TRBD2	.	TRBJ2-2	TGTGCCACCAGATCGCGGGAGGCCGGGGAGCTGTTTTTT	CATRSREAGELFF